The clone carrying this TCR beta chain showed up just once. This sample stems from a study of blood T cell repertoires in COVID-19. Background on the study: In each case, the material was cDNA or gDNA derived from T cells, B-cell-depleted T cells, or PBMCs.

In the original processing: Estimated nucleated cell counts came from reference gene primer amplification. Data came from immunoSEQ multiplex PCR; TCRdb stores just in-frame clones and leaves some out. That table gives V, J and clone size, and the DNA gave D and trimming. The sample lists 90,000 or so clones; nearly 90% were seen once. The sequence was collected from a woman older than 75 with active COVID-19. Sequences were obtained from peripheral blood.

The CDR3: CASTLSGTGSNTIYF. CDR3 DNA sequence: TGTGCCAGCACCTTATCTGGGACAGGGAGTAACACCATATATTTT. This chain connects TRBV28 to TRBJ1-3; 9 positions match TRBD1. V lost 7 bases, J lost 7 bases, and 11 bases stayed unmatched. Germline V CDR1 and CDR2: MDHEN, SYDVKM. This CDR3 has 15 amino acids.